This T cell receptor (beta chain) was sequenced in a study of cytomegalovirus exposure and HLA in healthy donors. General observations from the study: The likely origin of a cluster of highly shared sequence variants was a sequencing artifact.

The PCR used 60 Vbeta and 13 Jbeta primers. Only in-frame clones appear in the TCRdb table, and some are missing; sequencing was by immunoSEQ multiplex PCR. The table lists 150,000 or so clones, more than 75% of them singletons, with approximately 8% in the top ten. As concerns this clone: Its cognate antigen is unknown.

CDR1 and CDR2 from the germline V gene are LNHNV and YYDKDF (reference sequence). The CDR3 extends over 15 amino acids. V trimming: 5 bases; J trimming: 1 base; junction bases outside the gene matches: 2. The J gene is TRBJ1-5, the V gene TRBV15, with TRBD1 matching over 10 bases. The sequenced sample was PBMCs. The source is a man aged 25-40 years in good health and CMV-seropositive. The CDR3 DNA follows: TGTGCCACCAGCCGGGACAGGGGAAGCAATCAGCCCCAGCATTTT. Its protein product is CATSRDRGSNQPQHF.